This T cell receptor beta chain is from a study of shared T cell receptors in the human thymus. This CDR3 spans 16 amino acids. Trimming shortened V by 6 bases and J by 2 bases, and 20 bases separated the two germline ends. The germline gives CDR1 MDHEN, CDR2 SYDVKM. Only in-frame clones appear in the TCRdb table, and some are missing; sequencing was by immunoSEQ multiplex PCR. This sample has some 660,000 clones, with around 87% found just once. The same data also went into a second study, on human thymus T cells. That investigation notes: The thymus was resected at corrective cardiac surgery. In thymic and blood repertoires alike, V and J usage looked biased.

This TCR came from a boy less than two years old with a congenital heart defect. The sequencing sample was made of thymocytes. The rearrangement joins TRBV28 to TRBJ2-7; D may be TRBD2 (6 bases). CDR3 protein: CASSFPGGARAYEQYF. The CDR3, as DNA: TGTGCCAGCAGCTTCCCCGGCGGGGCAAGGGCCTACGAGCAGTACTTC.